This T cell receptor beta chain derives from a study of neoadjuvant anti-PD-1 for oral cavity cancer. Study as a whole: Non-progressing patients received a fourth nivolumab dose near day 43, then surgery on days 50-56.

Using immunoSEQ multiplex PCR, the repertoire was profiled, and TCRdb retains in-frame clones only, with some absent. In the table there are roughly 15,000 clones, roughly 35% of which are singletons. As concerns this clone: As yet, its antigen is unknown.

The time point denotes: after neoadjuvant nivolumab, at surgical resection. There are 15 residues in the CDR3. CDR1 is ENHRY, CDR2 SYGVKD, per germline. The V gene end was trimmed by 5 bases and the J gene end by 7 bases; junction bases not matched to a gene: 4. Points from the study as a whole: Expansion of preexisting intratumoral clones was suggested to aid response.

The chain has TRBV10-3 and TRBJ2-1, with 14 nucleotides matching TRBD2. The receptor comes from a person aged 35-79 years with oral cavity squamous cell carcinoma. The sample consisted of tumor tissue, taken after nivolumab (anti-PD-1) treatment. CDR3 sequence: CAISPGTSGGNEQFF. As DNA, the CDR3 is TGTGCCATCAGTCCCGGGACTAGCGGGGGAAATGAGCAGTTCTTC.